Presented here are 6 T cell receptor beta chains from one specimen sequenced in a study of shared T cell receptors in the human thymus. TCRdb keeps only in-frame clones here, not all; method: immunoSEQ multiplex PCR. The sample includes hundreds of thousands of clones, around 87% of them seen just once. These data also featured in a second study, about human thymus T cells.

Sequenced sample: thymocytes. These receptors all stem from a boy younger than two with a congenital heart defect.

This chain uses TRBV4-3 with TRBJ1-3; maybe TRBD1 (5 bases). Germline lookup yields CDR1 LGHNA and CDR2 YSLEER. This CDR3 is 19 amino acids long. V was trimmed by 0 bases and J by 0 bases, leaving 18 bases between them. The CDR3 nucleotides are TGCGCCAGCAGCCAAGATACCCTACAGGCGGAGAGCTCTGGAAACACCATATATTTT. Protein: CASSQDTLQAESSGNTIYF.

This chain uses TRBV10-2 with TRBJ2-5; 14 bases are shared with TRBD2. The V gene's germline CDR1 is WSHSY and CDR2 SAAADI. This CDR3 has 16 residues. The trim removed 8 bases at V and 4 bases at J, leaving 9 bases unmatched. Here the CDR3 reads CASGETGLAGAETQYF. The CDR3 DNA follows: TGCGCCAGCGGCGAAACGGGACTAGCGGGAGCAGAGACCCAGTACTTC.

V usage is TRBV4-3 and J usage is TRBJ2-3; D is possibly TRBD1 (5 bases). CDR1 is LGHNA and CDR2 is YSLEER in the germline V gene. The CDR3 loop spans 15 amino acids. Trimming removed 1 base from V and 3 bases from J, with 11 bases in between. In DNA, the CDR3 is TGCGCCAGCAGCCAAGGACAGAGCCCAACAGATACGCAGTATTTT. This sequence encodes CASSQGQSPTDTQYF.

The J gene is TRBJ2-1, the V gene TRBV6-6; 9 nucleotides agree with TRBD1. The CDR3 totals 16 residues. CDR1 is MNHNY, CDR2 SVGAGI, per germline (reference sequence). The trim removed 5 bases at V and 9 bases at J, leaving 14 bases unmatched. Written as DNA, the CDR3 is TGTGCCAGCAGTCCCAGGGACAGGGCAACCTTGGGTGAGCAGTTCTTC. Its translation is CASSPRDRATLGEQFF.

This chain connects TRBV7-8 to TRBJ2-2, with D perhaps TRBD2 (5 bases). The CDR3 covers 15 residues. Trimming took off 2 bases at V and 6 bases at J, with 13 bases between the two ends. CDR1 is SGHVS, CDR2 FQNEAQ, per germline. CDR3 region: CASSLPGVASGELFF. In DNA form, the CDR3 reads TGTGCCAGCAGCTTACCCGGGGTAGCATCCGGGGAGCTGTTTTTT.

This rearrangement joins TRBV4-2 to TRBJ2-4; 9 bases line up with TRBD1. Losses at the gene ends were 1 base for V and 0 bases for J; bases not matched to a gene: 16. CDR3 length: 21 residues. Germline CDR1 LGHNA, CDR2 YNFKEQ. CDR3 sequence reads: CASSQGKGDRATWVAKNIQYF. The DNA of the CDR3 is TGTGCCAGCAGCCAAGGGAAGGGGGACAGGGCAACGTGGGTAGCCAAAAACATTCAGTACTTC.